These 13 T cell receptor beta chains were sequenced from one sample in a study of human thymus T cells. Thymic resections from corrective heart surgery supplied the tissue. Generated by immunoSEQ multiplex PCR, the TCRdb table keeps only in-frame clones and is missing some. Found here are roughly 130,000 clones, around 95% of them singletons; the top ten hold around 0.025%. Sequencing input: thymus tissue. These receptors were obtained from a boy in the first two years of life with a congenital heart defect but otherwise immunologically healthy.

This rearrangement joins TRBV30 to TRBJ2-7; TRBD2 aligns across 9 bases. The ends lost 1 base at V and 3 bases at J; junction bases unmatched: 16. The CDR3 has 18 residues. Germline values: CDR1 GTSNPN, CDR2 SVGIG (reference sequence). The CDR3 region has the DNA TGTGCCTGGAGTGCCCGGAGGAAGCGGGGGGCCCTGCGCTACGAGCAGTACTTC. Translating it yields CAWSARRKRGALRYEQYF.

The genes are TRBV7-2 and TRBJ2-5; D remains unclear. Trimming pared 0 bases from V and 1 base from J, leaving 9 bases between. Germline V lookup: CDR1 SGHTA, CDR2 FQGNSA. The CDR3 length is 15 residues. For the CDR3, the DNA is TGTGCCAGCAGCTTAGCGGGGTTACTCCAAGAGACCCAGTACTTC. It yields the protein CASSLAGLLQETQYF.

The chain uses TRBV4-2 and TRBJ2-2; 9 bases match TRBD2. Germline CDR1 is LGHNA and CDR2 is YNFKEQ. This CDR3 is built from 16 residues. J was trimmed by 2 bases and V by 2 bases; bases with no gene match: 3. CDR3 amino acids: CASSQCSGGNTGELFF. The DNA of the CDR3 is TGTGCCAGCAGCCAATGTAGCGGGGGAAACACCGGGGAGCTGTTTTTT.

Here the CDR3 reads CASSQGRDRGTGNTIYF. In DNA form, the CDR3 reads TGCGCCAGCAGCCAAGGCCGCGACAGGGGGACTGGAAACACCATATATTTT. V and J are TRBV4-3 and TRBJ1-3; TRBD1 agrees at 9 bases. The CDR3 covers 17 residues. After removal of 1 base from V and 2 bases from J, the junction contained 6 bases not matched to a gene. The V gene's germline CDR1 is LGHNA and CDR2 YSLEER.

The chain couples TRBV6-7 to TRBJ2-1; 9 bases fit TRBD1. TRBV6-7 has ORF status, its function being uncertain. The CDR3 totals 18 residues. The V and J ends lost 8 bases and 7 bases, in that order; junction bases with no gene match: 21. CDR3: CASPTGGSLVRGHNEQFF. The CDR3 region has the DNA TGTGCCAGCCCGACAGGGGGATCCCTTGTACGCGGGCATAATGAGCAGTTCTTC.

The CDR3, as DNA: TGTGCCTGGAGACTACCAGCGGGGGTTCCAGGTAACGAGCAGTACTTC. It specifies CAWRLPAGVPGNEQYF. The chain combines TRBV30 with TRBJ2-7; TRBD2 matches 8 bases. CDR3 length: 16 residues. V lost 3 bases and J lost 5; bases outside the gene matches: 15. Germline V gene lookup returns CDR1 GTSNPN and CDR2 SVGIG (reference sequence).

This sequence joins TRBV5-1 and TRBJ2-7; 11 bases map to TRBD2. This CDR3 spans 14 amino acids. Losses at the gene ends were 2 bases for V and 7 bases for J; bases not matched to a gene: 5. The germline V gene encodes CDR1 SGHRS and CDR2 YFSETQ. CDR3 sequence reads: CASSLALAGAEQYF. In DNA form, the CDR3 reads TGCGCCAGCAGCTTAGCACTAGCGGGGGCTGAGCAGTACTTC. The whole variable domain, filled in from reference TRBV5-1 and TRBJ2-7, reads KAGVTQTPRYLIKTRGQQVTLSCSPISGHRSVSWYQQTPGQGLQFLFEYFSETQRNKGNFPGRFSGRQFSNSRSEMNVSTLELGDSALYLCASSLALAGAEQYFGPGTRLTVT.

This sequence joins TRBV29-1 and TRBJ2-5; 12 bases are shared with TRBD2. Unmatched junction bases numbered 12, after V lost 0 bases and J lost 1 base. Germline loops: CDR1 SQVTM, CDR2 ANQGSEA. This CDR3 is built from 19 residues. The CDR3: CSVEDLPRGLAGLQETQYF. The CDR3 coding sequence is TGCAGCGTTGAAGATCTCCCGAGGGGACTAGCGGGCCTCCAAGAGACCCAGTACTTC.

The chain couples TRBV10-3 to TRBJ1-4, with TRBD1 identical over 8 bases. The germline gives CDR1 ENHRY, CDR2 SYGVKD. The CDR3 runs 17 residues. V was pared by 2 bases and J by 8 bases, with 13 bases of the junction left unmatched. The CDR3 reads CAISELLDRGDREKLFF. The CDR3 DNA is TGTGCCATCAGTGAGCTACTAGACAGGGGCGATAGAGAAAAACTGTTTTTT.

This chain joins TRBV6-1 and TRBJ2-7; D unclear. Germline CDR1 is MNHNS and CDR2 is SASEGT. V lost 5 bases, J lost 6 bases, and 11 bases lay in between. There are 12 residues in the CDR3. The chain's CDR3 is CASSPAPCEQYF. CDR3 coding DNA: TGTGCCAGCAGTCCCGCTCCCTGCGAGCAGTACTTC.

This clone has just one count. The chain couples TRBV16 to TRBJ1-1, with 7 bases aligning to TRBD1. CDR3 length: 14 amino acids. Trimming cost V 0 bases and J 4 bases; bases outside gene matches: 2. The germline V gene encodes CDR1 KGHSY and CDR2 FQNENV. The CDR3 nucleotides read TGTGCCAGCAGCCAATCCAACAGGGGCACTGAAGCTTTCTTT. It translates to CASSQSNRGTEAFF.

The J gene is TRBJ2-7, the V gene TRBV5-6; 7 nucleotides agree with TRBD2. This CDR3 has 16 amino acids. The V gene end was trimmed by 2 bases and the J gene end by 3 bases; junction bases not matched to a gene: 11. Germline loops: CDR1 SGHDT, CDR2 YYEEEE. CDR3 in DNA: TGTGCCAGCAGCTTAGTCGGGACTACATACCACTACGAGCAGTACTTC. Translated: CASSLVGTTYHYEQYF.

The J gene is TRBJ2-7, the V gene TRBV4-3, with 10 nucleotides matching TRBD1. Germline trimming cut 0 bases from V and 3 bases from J; bases unmatched to any gene: 2. Germline V CDR1 and CDR2: LGHNA, YSLEER. The CDR3 runs to 15 residues. The CDR3 protein is CASSQEWTGGYEQYF. The CDR3 region has the DNA TGCGCCAGCAGCCAAGAGTGGACAGGGGGCTACGAGCAGTACTTC.